This TCR beta chain emerged from a study of blood T cell repertoires in COVID-19. About the research overall: The United States, Italy and Spain were the sources of the acute and convalescent COVID-19 samples. Sample material is recorded as cDNA or gDNA derived from T cells, B-cell-depleted T cells, or PBMCs.

This clone was seen only once. In the original processing: For nucleated cells, counts were estimated from reference gene primer amplification. The assay was immunoSEQ multiplex PCR, and TCRdb's table has in-frame clones only and misses some. The V and J calls and clone size come from that table; D and trimming were worked out from the DNA. The table records fewer than 20,000 clones, about nine tenths of them present only once. The CDR3 sequence is 15 residues long. The trim removed 6 bases at V and 4 bases at J, leaving 8 bases unmatched. The germline gives CDR1 MDHEN, CDR2 SYDVKM. This receptor was obtained from a human donor in a cohort sampled during active COVID-19. Sequenced sample: peripheral blood. V gene TRBV28 combines with J gene TRBJ1-3; 8 bases agree with TRBD1. CDR3 DNA: TGTGCCAGCAGCTATCCCGGGACAGGCGGAAACACCATATATTTT. Translated, it gives CASSYPGTGGNTIYF.